Presented here are 21 T cell receptor beta chains from one specimen sequenced in a study of CXCR3-negative and CXCR3-positive naive CD8 T cells. Study observations and caveats: A higher hydrophobicity marked the TRB CDR3s of CXCR3-positive naive cells versus CXCR3-negative naive cells.

Their antigen targets remain unknown. The TRB cDNA libraries were prepared by 5' RACE with UMI labels. TCRdb reworked the 5' RACE reads into one entry per CDR3 protein, no DNA. The table lists approximately 59,000 distinct CDR3 sequences, with roughly 0.74% in the top ten. The sequenced sample consisted of naive CXCR3+ CD8+ T cells from blood. Subset defined: CD45RO-CCR7+CD27+CD95- naive CD8+ T cells expressing CXCR3 (TNR3+). The receptors stem from a human donor in good health. Some clones in this sample may be carry-over from other donors' samples.

The gene calls are TRBV6-2 or TRBV6-3 and TRBJ2-4; the TRBD2 assignment by TCRdb is unverifiable without DNA. The germline V gene has CDR1 MNHEY and CDR2 SVGEGT. The length of the CDR3 is 18 residues. CDR3 sequence reads: CASSSSLARDLAKNIQYF.

Here the CDR3 reads CASSPADRLSYEQYF. The V call is TRBV18, the J call TRBJ2-7. The germline gives CDR1 KGHSH, CDR2 LQKENI. CDR3 length: 15 residues.

The chain employs TRBV9 and TRBJ2-3. The CDR3 runs to 15 residues. Germline V lookup: CDR1 SGDLS, CDR2 YYNGEE. The CDR3 region is CASSVGGVFPDTQYF.

The chain carries TRBV19 and TRBJ2-1. Germline loops: CDR1 LNHDA, CDR2 SQIVND (reference sequence). The CDR3 spans 14 residues. The CDR3 loop is CASSYGLDVYEQFF.

V is TRBV29-1 and J is TRBJ2-1; TCRdb proposes TRBD1, but this gene call is untestable without DNA. Germline V gives CDR1 SQVTM, CDR2 ANQGSEA. The CDR3 runs to 14 residues. The CDR3 sequence is CSVERQGLSLGQFF.

J is TRBJ2-3 and V is TRBV28; TCRdb selects TRBD1, and the lack of DNA leaves this call unchecked. Germline loops: CDR1 MDHEN, CDR2 SYDVKM. CDR3 length: 16 amino acids. The CDR3 here is CASSFPGTGSTDTQYF.

V gene TRBV28 combines with J gene TRBJ1-5. The germline V gene encodes CDR1 MDHEN and CDR2 SYDVKM. The CDR3 sequence is 13 residues long. CDR3 protein: CASSPQTNQPQHF.

The J gene is TRBJ2-1, the V gene TRBV5-1. This CDR3 region has 12 residues. Germline-derived CDR1 and CDR2 are SGHRS and YFSETQ. This chain's CDR3 is CASSLGSNEQFF.

The genes are TRBV7-9 and TRBJ2-3; TCRdb's assignment of TRBD1 cannot be checked, as there is no DNA. Per germline, CDR1 SEHNR and CDR2 FQNEAQ (reference sequence). The CDR3 sequence is 17 residues long. The CDR3 region is CASSGPGDSALADTQYF.

This chain connects TRBV6-2 or TRBV6-3 to TRBJ2-7. CDR1 and CDR2 (germline): MNHEY, SVGEGT. The CDR3 is 14 residues long. CDR3 sequence: CASSSRSWSYEQYF.

This chain links TRBV7-2 with TRBJ2-3; the TRBD1 assignment by TCRdb is unverifiable without DNA. This CDR3 spans 15 amino acids. Germline V gives CDR1 SGHTA, CDR2 FQGNSA. The chain's CDR3 is CASSFLRDNPDTQYF.

The genes are TRBV20-1 and TRBJ2-4; TCRdb proposes TRBD1, but this gene call is untestable without DNA. The V gene's germline CDR1 is DFQATT and CDR2 SNEGSKA (reference sequence). The CDR3 sequence is 15 residues long. The CDR3 region is CSARGGNLAKNIQYF.

The V and J genes are TRBV12-3 or TRBV12-4 and TRBJ2-1; the D gene TCRdb calls, TRBD2, cannot be checked with no DNA. The CDR3 sequence is 13 residues long. CDR3 amino acids: CASVGLGGDEQFF.

The V and J genes are TRBV7-3 and TRBJ2-5; TCRdb reports TRBD1, a call that lacks DNA to check it against. The CDR3 is 16 amino acids. CDR1 is SGHTA, CDR2 FQGTGA, per germline. CDR3 amino acids: CASSSAGGGEQETQYF. Full variable domain (missing parts from reference TRBV7-3 and TRBJ2-5): GAGVSQTPSNKVTEKGKYVELRCDPISGHTALYWYRQSLGQGPEFLIYFQGTGAADDSGLPNDRFFAVRPEGSVSTLKIQRTERGDSAVYLCASSSAGGGEQETQYFGPGTRLLVL.

The chain is built from TRBV20-1 and TRBJ2-7. The length of the CDR3 is 14 residues. CDR1 DFQATT and CDR2 SNEGSKA come from the germline V gene (reference sequence). The CDR3 reads CSAHMDLGPYEQYF.

The chain links TRBV4-3 to TRBJ2-7; TCRdb gives TRBD2 as the D gene, but with no DNA this cannot be confirmed. CDR3 length: 16 residues. CDR1 is LGHNA, CDR2 YSLEER, per germline. The CDR3 spells CASSQDTSWPGDEQYF.

The V call is TRBV4-3, the J call TRBJ2-7; TCRdb's D call, TRBD1, is unchecked because there is no DNA. This CDR3 region has 13 residues. Germline CDR1 LGHNA, CDR2 YSLEER. The CDR3 sequence is CASSQWTGEEQYF.

The V gene is TRBV27, the J gene TRBJ2-7. The CDR3 extends over 15 amino acids. Germline V CDR1 and CDR2: MNHEY, SMNVEV (reference sequence). Here the CDR3 reads CASKPSTYVSYEQYF.

The chain uses TRBV5-1 and TRBJ2-7; the D call of TRBD1 rests on TCRdb alone, since no DNA is present to check it. Germline V gene sequence: CDR1 SGHRS, CDR2 YFSETQ. The CDR3 loop spans 15 amino acids. The CDR3 region is CASSLVATGNYEQYF.

This chain joins TRBV29-1 and TRBJ1-2; with no DNA, the TCRdb D assignment of TRBD1 cannot be verified. Per the germline V gene, CDR1 is SQVTM and CDR2 is ANQGSEA. The CDR3 has 13 amino acids. The CDR3 protein is CSVGGGAEYGYTF.

The chain uses TRBV7-3 and TRBJ2-2; the TCRdb call, TRBD1, lacks DNA for checking. CDR1 is SGHTA, CDR2 FQGTGA, per germline. The CDR3 is 16 amino acids. This chain's CDR3 is CASSLTTGQFIGELFF.